Listed below are T cell receptor beta chains from one sample, sequenced in a study of cytomegalovirus exposure and HLA in healthy donors. Measured with immunoSEQ multiplex PCR; TCRdb has only the in-frame clones, and not every one. The table records roughly 120,000 clones, 69% of them present only once. Sequenced material: PBMCs. All receptors derive from a woman in her seventies in good health and CMV-seropositive. Each CDR3 is given with its conserved first and last residue.

TRBV6-6	TRBJ2-1	CASTSPGQGYEQFF
TRBV7-2	TRBJ1-1	CASSTGANTEAFF
TRBV5-1	TRBJ1-1	CASRFVLGQAEMNTEAFF
TRBV19	TRBJ1-5	CASSTLTPRAQHF
TRBV29-1	TRBJ2-3	CSVQRLAGGTDTQYF
TRBV2	TRBJ1-1	CASSLGTGASEAFF
TRBV13	TRBJ2-1	CASSLRGGGRDEQFF
TRBV5-1	TRBJ1-6	CASSLGTGNSPLHF
TRBV28	TRBJ1-6	CASSPYWRDNSPLHF
TRBV7-2	TRBJ1-2	CASSSQGAIYGYTF
TRBV5-1	TRBJ2-3	CASSLVGRTSTDTQYF
TRBV19	TRBJ1-2	CASSNYAENYGYTF
TRBV7-9	TRBJ1-2	CATLGVTTGNYGYTF
TRBV7-7	TRBJ2-3	CASSLGGAWGDTQYF
TRBV7-9	TRBJ2-1	CASSLGTSGANEQFF
TRBV5-1	TRBJ2-3	CASSARGQGGTDTQYF
TRBV19	TRBJ1-1	CASGVVAGGMNTEAFF
TRBV6-6	TRBJ1-3	CASSSGQSSGNTIYF
TRBV2	TRBJ1-5	CASGTGQGGNQPQHF
TRBV7-8	TRBJ2-2	CASSLARWLVGELFF
TRBV7-9	TRBJ1-5	CASSLGGDQPQHF
TRBV2	TRBJ1-4	CASSWTGLTNEKLFF
TRBV19	TRBJ1-4	CASSGEVSTNEKLFF
TRBV2	TRBJ2-6	CASRAGTGVAGANVLTF
TRBV30	TRBJ2-1	CAWSGLFPISGGGGLRYNEQFF
TRBV6-1	TRBJ1-1	CASSEGGGPNEAFF
TRBV6-5	TRBJ1-1	CASSYGRNTEAFF
TRBV27	TRBJ1-5	CASQPSSTVGQPQHF
TRBV6-1	TRBJ1-5	CASSDEASSPQHF
TRBV10-3	TRBJ2-2	CAISGQGVESTGELFF
TRBV29-1	TRBJ2-7	CSATGSSYEQYF
TRBV5-4	TRBJ2-1	CASSQGTGQVNEQFF
TRBV6-6	TRBJ1-3	CASSRVQEVSGNTIYF
TRBV10-3	TRBJ2-6	CAISVGGGSTYSGANVLTF
TRBV10-3	TRBJ1-2	CAISLDSRGYTF
TRBV30	TRBJ2-7	CAWSVLSSGGLYEQYF
TRBV7-2	TRBJ2-6	CASSPHGTSPLGANVLTF
TRBV4-3	TRBJ1-2	CASSQDLEGRGGYTF
TRBV2	TRBJ2-7	CASGTGISYEQYF
TRBV6-1	TRBJ1-5	CASSGDTNQPQHF
TRBV2	TRBJ2-2	CASSRTSGGWNTGELFF
TRBV30	TRBJ2-1	CAWLQQGAGSNEQFF
TRBV13	TRBJ2-1	CASSHRRYNEQFF
TRBV4-1	TRBJ2-7	CASSQGIPPGQGVSYEQYF
TRBV15	TRBJ1-1	CATSRDTSGTEAFF
TRBV7-2	TRBJ2-5	CASSLDFSGGIQETQYF
TRBV5-3	TRBJ2-3	CARSYAPGTFGSDTQYF
TRBV6-5	TRBJ1-1	CASSRGTNTEAFF
TRBV25-1	TRBJ1-1	CASHRGPGTEAFF
TRBV10-3	TRBJ2-2	CALGQGVAGELFF
TRBV7-9	TRBJ2-3	CASSLTTGDTQYF
TRBV5-1	TRBJ1-4	CASRPGGGKDEKLFF
TRBV5-1	TRBJ1-1	CASSLPTGARTEAFF
TRBV19	TRBJ1-1	CASSVGQGFRAFF
TRBV6-5	TRBJ2-5	CASSYGTGAAQETQYF
TRBV28	TRBJ1-2	CASSMAGSIGGYTF
TRBV5-4	TRBJ1-4	CASSPRGQANEKLFF
TRBV10-1	TRBJ2-2	CASSESTGRSTGELFF
TRBV7-2	TRBJ2-7	CASSSSQGGYYEQYF
TRBV6-5	TRBJ2-7	CASGKRGGTDEQYF